This TCR beta chain was recorded in a study of chemoradiotherapy in HPV16-positive cancers. Study-wide results and limits: Non-HPV-specific T cells did not expand in tumors during treatment, whereas candidate HPV-specific clones and E7-related motifs did. Better recurrence-free survival went with HPV-responsive T-cell expansion in HPV16-positive patients.

About this clone: Antigen unknown.

Germline lookup yields CDR1 MNHEY and CDR2 SMNVEV (reference sequence). This CDR3 is built from 16 residues. Losses at the gene ends were 2 bases for V and 10 bases for J; bases not matched to a gene: 10. Measured with immunoSEQ multiplex PCR; TCRdb has only the in-frame clones, and not every one. This sample has nearly 9,000 clones; 71% occur once, and the top ten carry roughly 9.5%. Sample acquisition took place from a patient who underwent chemoradiotherapy. The receptor was isolated from a human donor with HPV-associated anogenital cancer. The chain couples TRBV27 to TRBJ1-6; 8 bases are shared with TRBD1. CDR3 in amino acids: CASSLRQGRLDSPLHF. CDR3 bases: TGTGCCAGCAGTTTACGACAGGGGAGACTGGACTCACCCCTCCACTTT.